This TCR beta chain was recorded in a study of T-cell memory formation after mild COVID-19. The CDR3 totals 12 residues. The V gene lost 5 bases and the J gene lost 2 bases, with 5 bases spanning the gap. Germline V gives CDR1 LNHDA, CDR2 SQIVND (reference sequence). TCRdb reprocessed the 5' RACE reads with MiXCR, giving one entry per CDR3 protein. The table records 210,000 or so distinct CDR3 sequences, more than 9% of them present only once. Sequencing input: PBMCs or a T cell subset sorted from them (not recorded which). The V call is TRBV19, the J call TRBJ2-3; D is ambiguous. The TCR sequence derives from a man younger than 35 who had mild COVID-19 (a few samples of this study predate the infection). Cell type and time point are not known. The CDR3 bases are TGTGCCAGTAGTCAAACCACAGATACGCAGTATTTT. Translation: CASSQTTDTQYF.